These 31 T cell receptor beta chains were all obtained from the same sample, sequenced in a study of OX40 agonist ivuxolimab in advanced cancers. The assay was immunoSEQ multiplex PCR, and TCRdb's table has in-frame clones only and misses some. The table lists approximately 61,000 clones, about 88% of them singletons, with 15% to 20% in the top ten. Source: CD4+ or CD8+ T cells sorted from blood, taken in a trial of the OX40 agonist ivuxolimab. The receptors here all came from an adult with an advanced solid tumor such as melanoma, head and neck, liver or kidney cancer.

In regard to this clone: The sample has other DNA sequences that encode this CDR3 too. This sequence joins TRBV27 and TRBJ2-7; 8 positions match TRBD2. After removal of 5 bases from V and 4 bases from J, the junction contained 4 bases not matched to a gene. Per germline, CDR1 MNHEY and CDR2 SMNVEV (reference sequence). This CDR3 contains 13 residues. The DNA for the CDR3 is TGTGCCAGCAGTAGCGGGACTAGTTACGAGCAGTACTTC. Its translation: CASSSGTSYEQYF.

This clone was seen once. V gene TRBV27 combines with J gene TRBJ1-2; TRBD1 matches at 7 bases. V shed 5 bases, J shed 4 bases, and the junction held 7 bases outside the gene matches. Germline V lookup: CDR1 MNHEY, CDR2 SMNVEV (reference sequence). The CDR3 length is 14 residues. CDR3 in amino acids: CASSPGGTLYGYTF. For the CDR3, the DNA is TGTGCCAGCAGTCCAGGGGGTACTCTCTATGGCTACACCTTC.

For the CDR3, the DNA is TGTGCCAGCAGTTTATTGGAGGGGACCGGGGAGCTGTTTTTT. It encodes CASSLLEGTGELFF. The rearrangement joins TRBV27 to TRBJ2-2, with a tentative D call TRBD2 (6 bases). Trimming stripped 1 base from V and 5 bases from J, with 8 bases between. Germline V gene data show CDR1 as MNHEY and CDR2 as SMNVEV (reference sequence). The CDR3 runs 14 residues.

The CDR3 DNA is TGTGCCAGCAGTTTATGGGACAGCGAGGATCATATCTACGAGCAGTACTTC. This codes for CASSLWDSEDHIYEQYF. The chain has TRBV28 and TRBJ2-7, with a possible D match to TRBD1 (6 bases). Germline V gene data show CDR1 as MDHEN and CDR2 as SYDVKM. V lost 0 bases and J lost 3, with 18 bases in between. The CDR3 length is 17 residues.

V usage is TRBV6-5 and J usage is TRBJ2-5; D gene uncertain. There are 14 residues in the CDR3. Trimming removed 3 bases from V and 1 base from J, with 9 bases in between. Germline CDR1 MNHEY, CDR2 SVGAGI. The CDR3 loop reads CASSYARSQETQYF. CDR3 bases: TGTGCCAGCAGTTATGCGAGAAGCCAAGAGACCCAGTACTTC.

J is TRBJ2-1 and V is TRBV27; perhaps D is TRBD1 or TRBD2 (5 bases each). Looked up from germline, CDR1 is MNHEY and CDR2 is SMNVEV (reference sequence). The V gene lost 5 bases and the J gene lost 10 bases, with 15 bases spanning the gap. The CDR3 totals 13 residues. The CDR3 region has the DNA TGTGCCAGCAGTCCCCTTCTGGGGGAGGAGCAGTTCTTC. Protein: CASSPLLGEEQFF.

The chain employs TRBV11-3 and TRBJ2-1; 12 bases map to TRBD2. The V and J ends lost 5 bases and 6 bases, in that order; junction bases with no gene match: 2. Germline loops: CDR1 SGHNT, CDR2 YENEEA. CDR3 length equals 14 residues. The CDR3 nucleotides read TGTGCCAGCAGCCTAGCGGGAGGGCCCAATGAGCAGTTCTTC. It is translated as CASSLAGGPNEQFF.

The V gene is TRBV5-1, the J gene TRBJ2-7; D is ambiguous. The V and J ends lost 5 bases and 3 bases respectively, with 6 bases between them. The CDR3 length is 11 residues. Germline CDR1 reads SGHRS; CDR2 reads YFSETQ. CDR3 in amino acids: CASRTDYEQYF. CDR3 DNA sequence: TGCGCCAGCAGGACCGACTACGAGCAGTACTTC.

The rearrangement links TRBV7-8 to TRBJ2-7; D call uncertain. CDR3 length: 14 amino acids. The V gene's germline CDR1 is SGHVS and CDR2 FQNEAQ. V gave up 4 bases and J gave up 7 bases, with 17 bases separating them. In DNA form, the CDR3 reads TGTGCCAGCAGCTCATCCAACGACCCGAGAGAGCAGTACTTC. Translating it yields CASSSSNDPREQYF.

The V call is TRBV4-3, the J call TRBJ2-7; a weak D match, TRBD2 (5 bases). Trimming took off 0 bases at V and 4 bases at J, with 10 bases between the two ends. The CDR3 is 14 amino acids. Germline loops: CDR1 LGHNA, CDR2 YSLEER. Here the CDR3 DNA reads TGCGCCAGCAGCCAAGACTGGGGAGAGTACGAGCAGTACTTC. Encoded protein: CASSQDWGEYEQYF.

The J gene is TRBJ1-2, the V gene TRBV19; D is ambiguous. Germline V gene data show CDR1 as LNHDA and CDR2 as SQIVND (reference sequence). V was cut by 1 base and J by 5 bases, with 8 bases left in between. The CDR3 is 13 residues long. The CDR3 reads CASSIAPGYGYTF. CDR3 sequence (DNA): TGTGCCAGTAGTATAGCCCCGGGTTATGGCTACACCTTC. Filled out from reference TRBV19 and TRBJ1-2, the complete variable domain reads DGGITQSPKYLFRKEGQNVTLSCEQNLNHDAMYWYRQDPGQGLRLIYYSQIVNDFQKGDIAEGYSVSREKKESFPLTVTSAQKNPTAFYLCASSIAPGYGYTFGSGTRLTVV.

The V call is TRBV4-3, the J call TRBJ2-1; possible D gene TRBD2, 7 bases. With 1 base removed from V and 12 bases from J, the gap between germline ends came to 16 bases. The CDR3 consists of 14 residues. Germline V gene lookup returns CDR1 LGHNA and CDR2 YSLEER. DNA for the CDR3: TGCGCCAGCAGCCAAGGACGGGGGGCGTACGTGCAGTTCTTC. Its translation is CASSQGRGAYVQFF.

The V and J genes are TRBV2 and TRBJ1-1; D ambiguous. The V end was cut by 4 bases, the J end by 0 bases, with 9 bases between. Germline CDR1 and CDR2: SNHLY and FYNNEI. This CDR3 has 14 residues. Here the CDR3 DNA reads TGTGCCAGCAGTGCGTGGCAGCTGAACACTGAAGCTTTCTTT. Translating gives CASSAWQLNTEAFF.

The J gene is TRBJ1-4, the V gene TRBV13; the match to TRBD1 covers 12 bases. Germline CDR1 is PRHDT and CDR2 is FYEKMQ (reference sequence). V lost 3 bases, J lost 7 bases, and 3 bases stayed unmatched. The CDR3 is 15 amino acids. The CDR3 DNA sequence: TGTGCCAGCAGCTTTGGGACAGGGGGCGGTGAAAAACTGTTTTTT. Its protein is CASSFGTGGGEKLFF.

The chain employs TRBV27 and TRBJ2-7, with 9 bases aligning to TRBD2. This CDR3 contains 14 residues. Germline CDR1 is MNHEY and CDR2 is SMNVEV (reference sequence). J was trimmed by 1 base and V by 2 bases; bases with no gene match: 0. Written as DNA, the CDR3 is TGTGCCAGCAGTTTACTAGCGGGGTCCTACGAGCAGTACTTC. It translates to CASSLLAGSYEQYF.

This chain connects TRBV6-6 to TRBJ1-5, with TRBD1 matching over 7 bases. V lost 6 bases to trimming and J lost 0 bases; unmatched junction nucleotides: 5. Germline V gives CDR1 MNHNY, CDR2 SVGAGI (reference sequence). The CDR3 consists of 15 residues. For the CDR3, the DNA is TGTGCCAGCAGGACGACAGGGAGTAGCAATCAGCCCCAGCATTTT. It is translated as CASRTTGSSNQPQHF.

The genes are TRBV28 and TRBJ2-3; 7 nucleotides align to TRBD1. CDR1 MDHEN and CDR2 SYDVKM come from the germline V gene. With V trimmed by 7 bases and J by 0 bases, 16 bases remained unmatched. The CDR3 loop spans 18 amino acids. The CDR3 is CASTEPLGQTPSTDTQYF. The CDR3 DNA reads as TGTGCCAGCACCGAACCCCTGGGACAGACTCCTAGCACAGATACGCAGTATTTT.

J is TRBJ1-1 and V is TRBV28; no reliable D call. V lost 6 bases, J lost 7 bases, and 18 bases lay in between. Looked up from germline, CDR1 is MDHEN and CDR2 is SYDVKM. CDR3 length equals 14 residues. DNA for the CDR3: TGTGCCAGCAGGGTACCTCTCCGAGGAGGTGAAGCTTTCTTT. Its protein product is CASRVPLRGGEAFF.

The V gene is TRBV5-4, the J gene TRBJ2-4; unclear D gene. This CDR3 is built from 11 residues. The V gene's germline CDR1 is SGHNT and CDR2 YYREEE (reference sequence). V was shortened by 2 bases and J by 8 bases, with 5 bases between the two germline ends. CDR3: CASSFMDIQYF. The CDR3, as DNA: TGTGCCAGCAGCTTTATGGACATTCAGTACTTC.

This chain links TRBV5-6 with TRBJ2-2, with 11 nucleotides matching TRBD1. Per germline, CDR1 SGHDT and CDR2 YYEEEE. With V trimmed by 0 bases and J by 9 bases, 7 bases remained unmatched. The CDR3 sequence is 16 residues long. CDR3 DNA sequence: TGTGCCAGCAGCTTGGGAACCGGGACAGGGGGAAGGGAGCTGTTTTTT. Protein product: CASSLGTGTGGRELFF.

As DNA, the CDR3 is TGTGCCAGCAGCTTGGCTAGCGGGAGTTCCGATGAGCAGTTCTTC. This gives the protein CASSLASGSSDEQFF. This rearrangement joins TRBV5-5 to TRBJ2-1; 10 nucleotides match TRBD2. The CDR3 length is 15 residues. Per the germline V gene, CDR1 is SGHKS and CDR2 is YYEKEE (reference sequence). The ends lost 0 bases at V and 8 bases at J; junction bases unmatched: 5. The full variable domain, in which reference TRBV5-5 and TRBJ2-1 provide the parts outside the CDR3, is DAGVTQSPTHLIKTRGQQVTLRCSPISGHKSVSWYQQVLGQGPQFIFQYYEKEERGRGNFPDRFSARQFPNYSSELNVNALLLGDSALYLCASSLASGSSDEQFFGPGTRLTVL.

The chain links TRBV7-9 to TRBJ2-5, with a tentative D call TRBD2 (5 bases). The better agreement between TRBJ2-7 and the DNA end casts doubt on the J call. The germline V gene encodes CDR1 SEHNR and CDR2 FQNEAQ (reference sequence). This CDR3 is 16 amino acids long. CDR3 DNA: TGTGCCAGCAGCTTAGGAGTCAAGGAGGACTCCTACGAGCAGTACTTC. This codes for CASSLGVKEDSYEQYF.

The V and J genes are TRBV28 and TRBJ2-2, with 14 bases aligning to TRBD2. V was pared by 1 base and J by 4 bases, with 8 bases of the junction left unmatched. Germline V gene data show CDR1 as MDHEN and CDR2 as SYDVKM. The CDR3 length is 19 residues. The CDR3, as DNA: TGTGCCAGCAGTTTATTAGGGGGACTAGCGGGAGTTGGCACCGGGGAGCTGTTTTTT. The encoded protein is CASSLLGGLAGVGTGELFF.

J is TRBJ2-1 and V is TRBV9; TRBD2 is a possible D gene (5 bases). In germline, CDR1 is SGDLS, CDR2 YYNGEE. The CDR3 covers 11 residues. V was shortened by 5 bases and J by 5 bases, with 5 bases between the two germline ends. The CDR3 DNA follows: TGTGCCAGCAGGGGAGACAATGAGCAGTTCTTC. This gives the protein CASRGDNEQFF.

The rearrangement joins TRBV6-5 to TRBJ2-3; maybe TRBD2 (6 bases). The V and J ends lost 7 bases and 2 bases respectively, with 16 bases between them. The CDR3 covers 15 residues. In germline, CDR1 is MNHEY, CDR2 SVGAGI. The CDR3 bases are TGTGCCAGCACCTCCTTTAGGGAGGACACAGATACGCAGTATTTT. Amino acid sequence: CASTSFREDTDTQYF.

J is TRBJ1-4 and V is TRBV2; D is possibly TRBD1 (6 bases). The CDR3 consists of 14 residues. The germline CDR1 and CDR2 sequences are SNHLY and FYNNEI. V lost 7 bases and J lost 7, with 16 bases in between. As DNA, the CDR3 is TGTGCCAGCATCGGGGCAGGGGAGAGTGAAAAACTGTTTTTT. Its protein product is CASIGAGESEKLFF.

This chain uses TRBV5-5 with TRBJ2-7; D tentatively fits TRBD1 or TRBD2 (6 bases each). Per the germline V gene, CDR1 is SGHKS and CDR2 is YYEKEE (reference sequence). This CDR3 spans 14 amino acids. V lost 0 bases and J 3 bases, leaving 10 bases between the germline ends. The CDR3 loop is CASSLVGGSYEQYF. In nucleotides, the CDR3 is TGTGCCAGCAGCTTGGTAGGGGGGAGCTACGAGCAGTACTTC.

The V and J genes are TRBV28 and TRBJ1-5, with TRBD1 as a possible D gene (5 bases). Trimming took off 6 bases at V and 1 base at J, with 13 bases between the two ends. The CDR3 is 15 amino acids. Germline V CDR1 and CDR2: MDHEN, SYDVKM. CDR3 DNA: TGTGCCAGCAGGGCGGCGGGACGCAGCAATCAGCCCCAGCATTTT. This sequence encodes CASRAAGRSNQPQHF.

The J gene is TRBJ2-5, the V gene TRBV7-3, with 9 bases lining up with TRBD2. V lost 5 bases and J lost 4; bases outside the gene matches: 8. Germline lookup yields CDR1 SGHTA and CDR2 FQGTGA. This CDR3 is 15 amino acids long. The CDR3 bases are TGTGCCAGCAGCCTTAGCGGGAGTTGGTCAGAGACCCAGTACTTC. Its protein is CASSLSGSWSETQYF.

This clone was counted a few times. This CDR3 reads CASSTGGGEQYF. CDR3 bases: TGTGCCAGCAGCACTGGTGGGGGCGAGCAGTACTTC. The V gene is TRBV5-6, the J gene TRBJ2-7, with D possibly being TRBD1 or TRBD2 (5 bases each). Trimming left V 4 bases short and J 6 bases short, with 11 bases between. Germline V gene sequence: CDR1 SGHDT, CDR2 YYEEEE. This CDR3 contains 12 residues.

The V gene is TRBV5-4, the J gene TRBJ2-7; D call uncertain. The CDR3 totals 13 residues. V was trimmed by 4 bases and J by 0 bases, leaving 8 bases between them. CDR1 and CDR2 (germline): SGHNT, YYREEE (reference sequence). The CDR3 DNA is TGTGCCAGCAGCCATGGTTCCTCCTACGAGCAGTACTTC. Its protein is CASSHGSSYEQYF. The whole variable domain, remainder taken from reference TRBV5-4 and TRBJ2-7, is ETGVTQSPTHLIKTRGQQVTLRCSSQSGHNTVSWYQQALGQGPQFIFQYYREEENGRGNFPPRFSGLQFPNYSSELNVNALELDDSALYLCASSHGSSYEQYFGPGTRLTVT.